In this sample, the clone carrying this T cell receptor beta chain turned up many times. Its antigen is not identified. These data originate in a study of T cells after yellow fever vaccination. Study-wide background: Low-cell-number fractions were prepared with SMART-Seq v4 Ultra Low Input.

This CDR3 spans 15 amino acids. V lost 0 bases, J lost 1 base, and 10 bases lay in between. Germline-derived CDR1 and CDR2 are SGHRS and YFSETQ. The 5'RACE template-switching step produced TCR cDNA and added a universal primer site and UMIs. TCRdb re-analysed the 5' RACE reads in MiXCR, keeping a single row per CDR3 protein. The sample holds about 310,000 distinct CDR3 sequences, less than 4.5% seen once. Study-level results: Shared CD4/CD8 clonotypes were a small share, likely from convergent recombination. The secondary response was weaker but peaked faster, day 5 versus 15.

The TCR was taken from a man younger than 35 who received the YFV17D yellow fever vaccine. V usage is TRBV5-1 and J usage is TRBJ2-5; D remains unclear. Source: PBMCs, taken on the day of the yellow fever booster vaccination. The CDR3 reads CASSLGDTSQETQYF. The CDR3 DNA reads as TGCGCCAGCAGCTTGGGAGACACGAGCCAAGAGACCCAGTACTTC.